This TCR beta chain was captured in a study of blood T cell repertoires in COVID-19. In the study's own analysis: Amplification of reference gene primers provided the estimated nucleated cell counts. Assay used: immunoSEQ multiplex PCR; TCRdb lists only in-frame clones, some missing. V, J and clone size are those of that table, while D and trimming were read from the DNA. The sample comprises about 220,000 clones, approximately 82% of which are singletons, and approximately 10% rests with the top ten. Per germline, CDR1 SEHNR and CDR2 FQNEAQ (reference sequence). This CDR3 region has 15 residues. The germline V and J ends were trimmed by 5 bases and 1 base, with 12 bases remaining between them.

The source material was peripheral blood. This clonotype originated in a man over 45 with active or convalescent COVID-19. This sequence joins TRBV7-9 and TRBJ1-3, with D unclear. The CDR3 nucleotides are TGTGCCAGCAGCCCGGGGTACGGGTCTGGAAACACCATATATTTT. This codes for CASSPGYGSGNTIYF.